This T cell receptor (beta chain) is drawn from a study of T cells in Graves' hyperthyroidism and ophthalmopathy. Study conclusions and caveats: Ophthalmopathy onset followed model prediction by a median approximately 7 months.

The source material, RNA transcripts, was used to amplify TCR beta CDR3 regions. First-round RT-PCR targeting the TCR CDR3 was performed with the HTBI primer set. TCRdb ran MiXCR on the multiplex PCR reads and lists one entry per CDR3 protein. The repertoire holds around 620,000 distinct CDR3 sequences, around 14% seen once, with roughly 7.1% in the top ten. Looked up from germline, CDR1 is KGHSH and CDR2 is LQKENI. V lost 4 bases and J lost 1; bases outside the gene matches: 6. The length of the CDR3 is 15 residues. A NOSPECS grade of at least 4, a Clinical Activity Score of at least 3 and duration under 3 months were recorded in ophthalmopathy patients. The diagnoses drew upon clinical symptoms, serum thyroxine and TRAb, thyroid ultrasound and orbital computed tomography. With regard to this clonotype: The antigen is not known.

Material for sequencing was blood. The chain is built from TRBV18 and TRBJ2-5; 7 bases align to TRBD2. The clonotype comes from a woman aged 18 to 35 with Graves' ophthalmopathy. The CDR3 DNA reads as TGTGCCAGCTCACAGATGGGGGGGACCCAAGAGACCCAGTACTTC. It translates to CASSQMGGTQETQYF.